This record looks at one T cell receptor beta chain sequence and its context. The record originates from a study of T cell changes during pregnancy in multiple sclerosis. TCRdb's copy holds only in-frame clones and misses some; the assay was immunoSEQ multiplex PCR. The sample carries about 36,000 clones, around 91% recorded once. The CDR3 consists of 14 residues. J lost 7 bases, V lost 3 bases, and 7 bases had no gene match. CDR1 and CDR2 from the germline V gene are SQVTM and ANQGSEA. The sample in question was CD4+ T cells from peripheral blood mononuclear cells, obtained in the second trimester of pregnancy. The sequence was collected from a female donor in good health, enrolled as a control in a pregnancy study. The chain recombines TRBV29-1 with TRBJ1-4; 8 nucleotides line up with TRBD1. The CDR3 coding sequence is TGCAGCGTTGATGGGGACAGGAGTGGTGAAAAACTGTTTTTT. Translated: CSVDGDRSGEKLFF. Full variable domain (remainder filled in from reference TRBV29-1 and TRBJ1-4): SAVISQKPSRDICQRGTSLTIQCQVDSQVTMMFWYRQQPGQSLTLIATANQGSEATYESGFVIDKFPISRPNLTFSTLTVSNMSPEDSSIYLCSVDGDRSGEKLFFGSGTQLSVL.